A selection of T cell receptor beta chains follows, all from one sample in a study of CXCR3-negative and CXCR3-positive naive CD8 T cells. TCRdb re-called the 5' RACE reads; every CDR3 protein appears as one record, without DNA. This sample's clone table lists fewer than 60,000 distinct CDR3 sequences. The sample consisted of memory CD8+ T cells from blood. These receptors were obtained from a human donor in good health. Some clones in this sample may be carry-over from other donors' samples. CDR3s include the opening cysteine and the closing phenylalanine or tryptophan.

TRBV29-1	TRBJ2-7	CSGRTGEYEQYF
TRBV7-2	TRBJ2-1	CASSLAGRGILDEQFF
TRBV4-3	TRBJ2-1	CASSQDPSGDEQFF
TRBV7-6	TRBJ2-1	CASSLGGGLNNEQFF
TRBV19	TRBJ2-1	CDSSSIAGVGNEQFF
TRBV7-9	TRBJ2-3	CASSFLVAPSTDTQYF
TRBV19	TRBJ1-5	CASSIEGQPSPAQHF
TRBV7-9	TRBJ2-1	CASSFGSGSDEQFF
TRBV7-3	TRBJ2-7	CASSLSPDSYEQYF
TRBV29-1	TRBJ2-5	CSVLEGPNPETQYF
TRBV15	TRBJ2-1	CATSTGLAGINEQFF
TRBV12-3/TRBV12-4	TRBJ1-2	CASSGTGGYGYTF
TRBV7-9	TRBJ2-3	CASSSLGGLNADTQYF
TRBV5-1	TRBJ2-7	CASRGDRGFHEQYF
TRBV5-1	TRBJ1-6	CASSLVGKGKSPLHF
TRBV20-1	TRBJ1-1	CSAARDIVNTEAFF
TRBV5-4	TRBJ1-1	CASRPQVVGAATEAFF
TRBV7-2	TRBJ2-7	CASSTNRGQDSYEQYF
TRBV7-8	TRBJ2-3	CASSVSGGRTDTQYF
TRBV3-1	TRBJ2-7	CASSPIISSYEQYF
TRBV29-1	TRBJ2-1	CSVVGLSYNEQFF
TRBV7-8	TRBJ2-1	CASSPPPGSRNEQFF
TRBV6-5	TRBJ2-3	CASSSLGDTDTQYF
TRBV5-1	TRBJ1-5	CASSLEAAADQPQHF
TRBV12-3/TRBV12-4	TRBJ2-1	CASSLRQGSYNEQFF
TRBV7-9	TRBJ2-7	CASSLIVGRGIEQYF
TRBV20-1	TRBJ2-1	CSTSGALEQFF
TRBV7-9	TRBJ2-3	CASSPDSASTDTQYF
TRBV4-2	TRBJ2-7	CASSQELAGSYEQYF
TRBV20-1	TRBJ2-7	CSGMGQGFREQYF
TRBV20-1	TRBJ1-6	CSAREGTGWNSPLHF
TRBV27	TRBJ1-5	CASSLGGPDQPQHF
TRBV5-1	TRBJ2-7	CASSLEAEHYEQYF
TRBV4-3	TRBJ2-7	CASQQGSGEHYEQYF
TRBV7-6	TRBJ2-7	CASSSSPLLTGFSYEQYF
TRBV29-1	TRBJ2-1	CSVEFSGGYNEQFF
TRBV23-1	TRBJ1-4	CASTDHDPSREKLFF
TRBV24-1	TRBJ2-2	CATSGDRALAGELFF
TRBV6-4	TRBJ2-6	CASSDSGANVLTF
TRBV20-1	TRBJ2-7	CSVGTVSYEQYF
TRBV9	TRBJ2-7	CASSPRDSPWEQYF
TRBV29-1	TRBJ1-2	CSDRLVYGYTF
TRBV4-1	TRBJ1-1	CASSQDGVGGTEAFF
TRBV29-1	TRBJ2-2	CSVDRGAGSGELFF
TRBV7-2	TRBJ2-7	CASSIPDRGVTYEQYF
TRBV7-3	TRBJ2-2	CASSLSGGEATGELFF
TRBV29-1	TRBJ2-5	CSVWDSPNYQETQYF